This TCR beta chain is from a study of OX40 agonist ivuxolimab in advanced cancers. With regard to the full study: Ivuxolimab was an agonistic, fully human IgG2 monoclonal antibody directed against OX40 (CD134), a costimulatory receptor. Intravenous ivuxolimab was administered to patients every 2 weeks at six dose levels: 0.01, 0.1, 0.3, 1.5, 3 and 10 mg/kg. Among the 50 to 55 dose-escalation patients, some 20 had hepatocellular carcinoma, 15 or so melanoma, 9 renal cell carcinoma and 9 head and neck cancer. In the dose-escalation cohort, more than 75% of patients were male, and the mean age was approximately 60 years, with a range of about 23 to 90. Prior anti-PD-1, anti-PD-L1 or anti-CTLA-4 therapy was permitted, and approximately 41% of dose-escalation patients had received checkpoint inhibitors. Partial responses occurred in three dose-escalation patients, of whom one had hepatocellular carcinoma and two had cutaneous melanoma. Peripheral TCRbeta sequencing was intended to test whether TCR sequence diversity was altered and clonal T-cell expansion was caused by ivuxolimab. The paper reports the monotherapy dose-escalation portion (N of about 56 patients) of the phase I ivuxolimab trial. Overall study outcomes, separate from this receptor: Which antigens the clonally expanded peripheral T cells were specific for was not determined. At doses of 0.1 to 3.0 mg/kg, clonal expansion of both CD4+ and CD8+ blood T cells was observed from baseline to week 6. After ivuxolimab, more expanded clones were found on average in CD8+ T cells than in CD4+ T cells. Low levels of normalized T-cell clonal expansion were also seen in some patients who did not respond. In the 0.1-3.0 mg/kg groups, partial responders were among the patients with the lowest normalized peripheral clonal expansion, particularly in CD8+ T cells.

Genomic DNA was isolated from the sorted cells so that the TCRbeta CDR3 region could be sequenced. The immunoSEQ Assay was used to sequence the TCRbeta CDR3 regions. Held by TCRdb, this immuneACCESS table contains in-frame sequences only and omits some clones. Under half of the omission traces to an unresolved V gene where checked; the cause of the rest is unknown. Here the sample has 13,000 to 15,000 clones; about 88% occur a single time. The ten most abundant clones make up around two thirds of the sample. At the junction V is shortened by 1 base and J by 6 bases, with 12 bases in between. CDR1 and CDR2, per the germline V gene (reference sequence), are GTSNPN and SVGIG. The CDR3 starts with the cysteine, ends with the phenylalanine, and has 13 residues. Left in the record is the CDR3 DNA by itself, 39 bases read in frame from the first base. Notes on this clone: Its antigen is unknown. Base quality data are lacking; no much larger clone is found one base away.

The trial excluded patients who had a history of autoimmune disease or were on systemic immunosuppression. Peripheral blood for TCR sequencing was drawn from every dose cohort at baseline, at cycle 4 day 1 and at cycle 7 day 1. The samples were drawn from a first-in-human, open-label, multicenter phase I dose-escalation trial of ivuxolimab. The trial enrolled adults with locally advanced or metastatic head and neck squamous cell, hepatocellular, melanoma or renal cell carcinoma. Before TCR sequencing, CD4+ T cells and CD8+ T cells from peripheral blood were sorted into separate populations. The sample consisted of CD4+ or CD8+ T cells sorted from blood, taken in a trial of the OX40 agonist ivuxolimab. This sequence was found in an adult with an advanced solid tumor such as melanoma, head and neck, liver or kidney cancer. The chain links TRBV30 with TRBJ1-2; the best D guess is TRBD1, with 6 bases matching. This receptor carries the CDR3 CAWSETGNDGYTF. The nucleotide sequence is TGTGCCTGGAGTGAAACAGGGAATGATGGCTACACCTTC.